What follows describes a single T cell receptor beta chain. A much larger clone lies one base from this, so it may be a read error. These data come from a study of naive and memory T cell subsets. The CDR3 sequence is 13 residues long. Germline assignment: CDR1 SGHVS and CDR2 FNYEAQ. Documented treatment: skin biopsy from PPD injection site in Mantoux-positive individual. Unsorted total RNA, 1 to 1000 ng, was DNase treated before reverse transcription. Individuals with a positive Mantoux test gave biopsies from PPD-injected skin. For blood and skin samples, reverse transcription used TCR alpha and beta constant primers. Ligated cDNA underwent four rounds of PCR with nested alpha and beta constant region primers and SP2. From the UMI-ligation and nested PCR reads, TCRdb called clonotypes with MiXCR, one entry per CDR3 protein. The table shows 15,000 to 20,000 distinct CDR3 sequences, with less than 9.5% occurring only once.

The chain couples TRBV7-6 to TRBJ1-4; D may be TRBD1 (6 bases). This clonotype was sampled from an adult in good health. Sequenced here: skin, sampled from a tuberculin skin test site. CDR3 sequence: CASSLPGDEKRFF. Written as DNA, the CDR3 is TGTGCCAGCAGCTTACCAGGGGATGAAAAACGGTTTTTT. Together with reference TRBV7-6 and TRBJ1-4, the CDR3 gives the full variable domain: GAGVSQSPRYKVTKRGQDVALRCDPISGHVSLYWYRQALGQGPEFLTYFNYEAQQDKSGLPNDRFSAERPEGSISTLTIQRTEQRDSAMYRCASSLPGDEKRFFGSGTQLSVL.